Listed here is a single T cell receptor (beta chain). This clonotype was counted between two and nine times. The clone's antigen remains unknown. No clone much larger than this one lies a single base away; base qualities are absent. These data come from a study of T-cell reconstitution after alpha-beta-depleted transplantation in children (dated by TCRdb to 2016 to 2018). At the level of the whole study: T-cell immune reconstitution after TCRalphabeta/CD19-depleted allogeneic hematopoietic cell transplantation in children was quantitatively tracked in the study by means of TCR repertoire profiling. Results and caveats for the whole study, not just this receptor: The frequencies of hyperexpanded clones fell over the following months, and after one year, T-cell counts and TCRbeta diversity were mostly attributed to newly produced T cells. In some patients, the high TCRbeta diversity seen at day 60 was put down to recipient T cells and intrathymic progenitors that had survived conditioning. The apparently early recovery of alphabetaT-cell counts about two months after transplant reportedly depended on only several hundred rapidly expanded clones that came from non-depleted graft cells.

The CDR3 starts with the cysteine, ends with the phenylalanine, and has 16 residues. The read is trimmed to its CDR3 DNA, 48 bases read in frame from base 1. The germline V gene gives CDR1 as MDHEN and CDR2 as SYDVKM. Here V drops 3 bases and J drops 5 bases, and the junction holds 10 bases not matched to any gene. The receptor library was made with PCR. Reads for this sample came from an Illumina HiSeq 2500. To normalize quantification of the TCRbeta repertoire, the TCR libraries were built with molecular barcoding that relied on unique molecular identifiers. TCRdb cleaned the public reads at Q25 with fastp, built clones with MiXCR and kept in-frame beta chains. Identical CDR3 protein sequences are pooled into one entry, listed with their most common genes and DNA. The sample data list more than 500,000 distinct CDR3 sequences, and over 9.5% of these were observed just once. Clones ranked in the top ten supply approximately 15% of the sample.

The sample's treatment or condition label, in plain terms: allogeneic hematopoietic cell transplantation with graft depleted of TCRalphabeta T cells and CD19 B cells. Transplant recipients were children who received TCRalphabeta/CD19-depleted allogeneic hematopoietic cell grafts. This chain joins TRBV28 to TRBJ2-7, with 10 middle bases fitting TRBD1. The sequences come from PBMCs, mostly from graft donor cells, collected 180 days after TCRalphabeta/CD19-depleted stem cell transplant. This sequence was found in a female patient between 2 and 15 years old who had a stem cell transplant for aplastic anemia, so the T cells may come from the graft donor. CDR3 loop: CASSFAGTGDVNEQYF. At the DNA level, the sequence is TGTGCCAGCAGTTTCGCAGGGACAGGGGATGTCAACGAGCAGTACTTC.